This T cell receptor (beta chain) was captured by sequencing in a study of blood T cell repertoires in COVID-19. The method was immunoSEQ multiplex PCR; TCRdb's version includes in-frame clones alone and lacks a portion of them. The table lists 90,000 to 110,000 clones, 80% to 85% of them singletons. The CDR3 contains 14 residues. Germline CDR1 SNHLY, CDR2 FYNNEI. V lost 6 bases, J lost 0 bases, and 9 bases lay in between. What was sequenced was peripheral blood. The clonotype was recovered from an elderly man with acute or convalescent COVID-19. The V call is TRBV2, the J call TRBJ2-1, with D unresolved. CDR3 DNA: TGTGCCAGCAGGGGCACGAGCTCCTACAATGAGCAGTTCTTC. Translating it yields CASRGTSSYNEQFF. Full variable domain (outside the CDR3, taken from reference TRBV2 and TRBJ2-1): EPEVTQTPSHQVTQMGQEVILRCVPISNHLYFYWYRQILGQKVEFLVSFYNNEISEKSEIFDDQFSVERPDGSNFTLKIRSTKLEDSAMYFCASRGTSSYNEQFFGPGTRLTVL.